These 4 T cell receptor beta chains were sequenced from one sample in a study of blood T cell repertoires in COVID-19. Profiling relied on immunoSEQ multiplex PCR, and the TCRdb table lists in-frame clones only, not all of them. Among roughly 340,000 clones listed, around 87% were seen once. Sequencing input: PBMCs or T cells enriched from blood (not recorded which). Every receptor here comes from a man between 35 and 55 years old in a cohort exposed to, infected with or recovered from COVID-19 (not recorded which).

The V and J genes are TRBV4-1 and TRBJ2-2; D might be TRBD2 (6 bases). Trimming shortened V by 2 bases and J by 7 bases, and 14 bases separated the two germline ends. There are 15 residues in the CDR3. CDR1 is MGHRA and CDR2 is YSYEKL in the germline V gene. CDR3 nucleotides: TGCGCCAGCAGCCAACTACCCCCGGGAGTCGGGGAGCTGTTTTTT. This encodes CASSQLPPGVGELFF.

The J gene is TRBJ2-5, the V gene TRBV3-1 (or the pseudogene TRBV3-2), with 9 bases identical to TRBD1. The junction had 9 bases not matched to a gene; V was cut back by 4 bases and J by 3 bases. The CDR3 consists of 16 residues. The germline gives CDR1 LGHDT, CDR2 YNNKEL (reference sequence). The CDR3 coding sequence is TGTGCCAGCAGCCGATCCGGGACAGGGCAGAAAGAGACCCAGTACTTC. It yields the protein CASSRSGTGQKETQYF.

The CDR3 DNA reads TGTGCCAGCAGTGATACCAGATATGGCTACACCTTC. Its protein is CASSDTRYGYTF. The chain carries TRBV2 and TRBJ1-2; D uncertain. Trimming removed 3 bases at V and 5 bases at J, with 7 bases between. This CDR3 has 12 residues. Per germline, CDR1 SNHLY and CDR2 FYNNEI.

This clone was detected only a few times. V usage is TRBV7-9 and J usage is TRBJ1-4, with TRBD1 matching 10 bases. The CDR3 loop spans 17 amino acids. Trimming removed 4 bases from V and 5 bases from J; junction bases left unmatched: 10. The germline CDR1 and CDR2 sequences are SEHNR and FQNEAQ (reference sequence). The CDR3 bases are TGTGCCAGCAGCTACTCCGGGACAGGGGTTCGGAATGAAAAACTGTTTTTT. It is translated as CASSYSGTGVRNEKLFF.